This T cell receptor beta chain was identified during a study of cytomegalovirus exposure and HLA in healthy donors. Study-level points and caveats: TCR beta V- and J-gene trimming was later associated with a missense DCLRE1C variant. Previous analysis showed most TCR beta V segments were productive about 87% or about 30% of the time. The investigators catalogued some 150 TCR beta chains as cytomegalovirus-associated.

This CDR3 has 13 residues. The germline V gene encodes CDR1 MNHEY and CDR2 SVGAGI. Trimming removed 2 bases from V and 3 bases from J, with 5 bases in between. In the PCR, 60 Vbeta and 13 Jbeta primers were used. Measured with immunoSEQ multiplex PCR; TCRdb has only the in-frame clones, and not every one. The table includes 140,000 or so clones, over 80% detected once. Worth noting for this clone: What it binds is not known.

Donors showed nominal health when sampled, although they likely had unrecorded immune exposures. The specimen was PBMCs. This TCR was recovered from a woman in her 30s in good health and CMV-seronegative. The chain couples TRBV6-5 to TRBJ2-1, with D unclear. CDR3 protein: CASSYNNYNEQFF. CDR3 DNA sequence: TGTGCCAGCAGTTACAACAACTACAATGAGCAGTTCTTC.